The 19 T cell receptor beta chains given below trace back to one sample, sequenced in a study of blood T cell repertoires in COVID-19. Sequencing was performed with immunoSEQ multiplex PCR; in TCRdb, only in-frame clones are kept and a portion is missing. Of around 24,000 clones listed, about 89% are singletons. Sequencing was done on a sample of peripheral blood. Receptor source: a woman aged 70 to 79 with active COVID-19.

A single count supports this clone. V usage is TRBV7-2 and J usage is TRBJ2-7, with 11 bases fitting TRBD2. This CDR3 has 18 residues. Germline CDR1 is SGHTA and CDR2 is FQGNSA. Unmatched junction bases numbered 15, after V lost 5 bases and J lost 3 bases. CDR3 region: CASSLQTPSGGMHYEQYF. Written as DNA, the CDR3 is TGTGCCAGCAGCCTCCAAACCCCTAGCGGGGGGATGCACTACGAGCAGTACTTC.

In DNA, the CDR3 is TGTGCCAGCAGTATTCTCCCCGGGGAGCTGTTTTTT. Protein product: CASSILPGELFF. This chain uses TRBV2 with TRBJ2-2; D gene unclear. CDR3 size: 12 residues. Trimming took off 5 bases at V and 6 bases at J, with 7 bases between the two ends. CDR1 SNHLY and CDR2 FYNNEI come from the germline V gene.

This chain joins TRBV10-3 and TRBJ2-7, with TRBD2 matching 7 bases. The V gene's germline CDR1 is ENHRY and CDR2 SYGVKD. The J segment lost 3 bases and the V segment lost 11 bases, leaving 10 bases of the junction unmatched. The CDR3 spans 13 residues. CDR3 nucleotides: TGTGCCTCCTTGGGGGGGGAAAGCTACGAGCAGTACTTC. Encoded protein: CASLGGESYEQYF.

The V gene is TRBV4-3, the J gene TRBJ2-5; 12 bases fit TRBD2. CDR3 length equals 16 residues. Germline-derived CDR1 and CDR2 are LGHNA and YSLEER. With 1 base clipped from V and 0 bases from J, the junction kept 0 bases outside the gene matches. CDR3 sequence reads: CASSQGLAGDQETQYF. CDR3 nucleotides: TGCGCCAGCAGCCAAGGACTAGCGGGGGACCAAGAGACCCAGTACTTC.

This clone has just one count. The chain uses TRBV11-2 and TRBJ2-5; 7 bases align to TRBD2. V shed 3 bases, J shed 4 bases, and the junction held 5 bases outside the gene matches. CDR1 and CDR2 from the germline V gene are SGHAT and FQNNGV. The CDR3 spans 14 residues. The CDR3 sequence: CASSFLGRAETQYF. The DNA for the CDR3 is TGTGCCAGCAGCTTTCTGGGGAGGGCAGAGACCCAGTACTTC.

The chain recombines TRBV7-2 with TRBJ1-4, with TRBD1 identical over 9 bases. V dropped 5 bases and J dropped 5; count of bases not matched to a gene: 9. The CDR3 loop spans 16 amino acids. Germline V lookup: CDR1 SGHTA, CDR2 FQGNSA. The CDR3 DNA sequence: TGTGCCAGCAGCAGGCCCGGGACAGGGTGGAATGAAAAACTGTTTTTT. It encodes CASSRPGTGWNEKLFF. Full variable domain (remainder filled in from reference TRBV7-2 and TRBJ1-4): GAGVSQSPSNKVTEKGKDVELRCDPISGHTALYWYRQSLGQGLEFLIYFQGNSAPDKSGLPSDRFSAERTGGSVSTLTIQRTQQEDSAVYLCASSRPGTGWNEKLFFGSGTQLSVL.

The chain employs TRBV4-1 and TRBJ1-4; D uncertain. Trimming took 4 bases from V and 8 from J, leaving 8 bases between them. The CDR3 extends over 12 amino acids. Germline V gene lookup returns CDR1 MGHRA and CDR2 YSYEKL. In nucleotides, the CDR3 is TGCGCCAGCAGCCGCCCGGGAGAAAAACTGTTTTTT. Translated, it gives CASSRPGEKLFF.

V is TRBV4-1 and J is TRBJ2-7; D perhaps matches TRBD1 (6 bases). Looked up from germline, CDR1 is MGHRA and CDR2 is YSYEKL. CDR3 length equals 14 residues. Trimming cost V 1 base and J 6 bases, with 13 bases left between them. CDR3 DNA sequence: TGCGCCAGCAGCCAAGCGCAGGGGCTGGGCGAGCAGTACTTC. It yields the protein CASSQAQGLGEQYF.

The chain couples TRBV24-1 to TRBJ2-7, with TRBD1 matching 10 bases. The germline V gene encodes CDR1 KGHDR and CDR2 SFDVKD. The CDR3 is 17 amino acids. The ends lost 4 bases at V and 2 bases at J; junction bases unmatched: 10. The CDR3 loop reads CATSEAPGQGITYEQYF. The CDR3 DNA is TGTGCCACCAGTGAAGCACCGGGACAGGGGATCACCTACGAGCAGTACTTC.

The chain is built from TRBV6-6 and TRBJ2-1, with 7 nucleotides matching TRBD2. With V trimmed by 7 bases and J by 1 base, 4 bases remained unmatched. CDR1 is MNHNY, CDR2 SVGAGI, per germline (reference sequence). The CDR3 has 14 amino acids. The CDR3 nucleotides read TGTGCCAGCACACCGGGGGGTTCCTACAATGAGCAGTTCTTC. Encoded protein: CASTPGGSYNEQFF.

This clone has only a few counts. The chain carries TRBV28 and TRBJ1-2, with 7 bases lining up with TRBD1. Looked up from germline, CDR1 is MDHEN and CDR2 is SYDVKM. CDR3 size: 14 residues. With V trimmed by 3 bases and J by 3 bases, 4 bases remained unmatched. CDR3 protein: CASSFRGAHYGYTF. The CDR3 nucleotides are TGTGCCAGCAGTTTCAGGGGGGCGCACTATGGCTACACCTTC.

This clone was picked up one time. The V and J genes are TRBV20-1 and TRBJ1-2; D not resolved. V lost 3 bases and J 4 bases, leaving 9 bases between the germline ends. Germline values: CDR1 DFQATT, CDR2 SNEGSKA (reference sequence). CDR3 length equals 12 residues. The CDR3 nucleotides read TGCAGTGCTAGTGACGAGTTCTATGGCTACACCTTC. Its protein is CSASDEFYGYTF.

The chain combines TRBV13 with TRBJ1-6, with a possible D match to TRBD1 (5 bases). Deletions cut 6 bases from V and 0 bases from J, with 12 bases between. CDR3 size: 16 residues. Germline values: CDR1 PRHDT, CDR2 FYEKMQ (reference sequence). The CDR3 DNA sequence: TGTGCCAGCAGTAGCCTCGACAGCTCCTATAATTCACCCCTCCACTTT. Residues: CASSSLDSSYNSPLHF.

The chain links TRBV13 to TRBJ2-7, with a tentative D call TRBD1 (5 bases). The CDR3 is 13 residues long. V lost 0 bases and J lost 5, with 8 bases in between. Looked up from germline, CDR1 is PRHDT and CDR2 is FYEKMQ (reference sequence). The CDR3 here is CASSLGYRNEQYF. The CDR3 DNA sequence: TGTGCCAGCAGCTTAGGGTACAGGAACGAGCAGTACTTC.

The chain couples TRBV6-1 to TRBJ2-3; TRBD2 matches at 13 bases. The CDR3 loop spans 16 amino acids. Per the germline V gene, CDR1 is MNHNS and CDR2 is SASEGT. Unmatched junction bases numbered 4, after V lost 3 bases and J lost 4 bases. The CDR3 DNA follows: TGTGCCAGCAGTGATGGGACTAGCGGGGTGTCAGATACGCAGTATTTT. This gives the protein CASSDGTSGVSDTQYF.

The chain has TRBV6-5 and TRBJ1-2, with a tentative D call TRBD1 (5 bases). Trimming took 3 bases from V and 8 from J, leaving 19 bases between them. Per germline, CDR1 MNHEY and CDR2 SVGAGI. The CDR3 totals 15 residues. As DNA, the CDR3 is TGTGCCAGCAGTTATACGGGGGGGTCGGCAGCGGGCTACACCTTC. Encoded protein: CASSYTGGSAAGYTF.

The V call is TRBV18, the J call TRBJ1-1, with 10 bases lining up with TRBD1. Trimming took 1 base from V and 1 from J; bases not matched to a gene: 6. The CDR3 spans 17 residues. The germline V gene has CDR1 KGHSH and CDR2 LQKENI. CDR3 amino acids: CASSPLSTGGTNTEAFF. CDR3 DNA: TGTGCCAGCTCACCACTATCGACAGGGGGCACGAACACTGAAGCTTTCTTT.

V usage is TRBV2 and J usage is TRBJ2-6; 7 bases line up with TRBD2. Germline loops: CDR1 SNHLY, CDR2 FYNNEI. Trimming cost V 7 bases and J 0 bases; bases outside gene matches: 9. The CDR3 extends over 17 amino acids. The CDR3 is CASKRGREYSGANVLTF. The CDR3, as DNA: TGTGCCAGCAAGCGGGGCAGGGAATACTCTGGGGCCAACGTCCTGACTTTC.

The genes are TRBV30 and TRBJ1-4; 11 bases align to TRBD1. The CDR3 sequence is 15 residues long. The trim removed 1 base at V and 8 bases at J, leaving 6 bases unmatched. Germline values: CDR1 GTSNPN, CDR2 SVGIG (reference sequence). The DNA for the CDR3 is TGTGCCTGGAGTGCTCCCGGACAGGGGGCCGAAAAACTGTTTTTT. The encoded protein is CAWSAPGQGAEKLFF.